This is a list of T cell receptor beta chains from one sample in a study of CD8+ T cells in alopecia areata. The assay was immunoSEQ multiplex PCR, and TCRdb's table has in-frame clones only and misses some. The data show 150,000 or so clones, over 45% seen once. The sequencing sample was made of CD4+ T cells sorted from blood. The source of these receptors is a human donor with alopecia areata. The CDR3 runs from the conserved cysteine through the conserved F or W. The order of the fields is V gene, D gene, clone size, J gene, CDR3 protein, CDR3 DNA. A D gene is named only where the DNA matches it firmly. The size field is filled for only some rows; it gives once, few, many or a size class.

TRBV2,NA,once,TRBJ2-3,CASRTTAIDTQYF,TGTGCCAGCAGGACCACGGCTATAGATACGCAGTATTTT
TRBV10-3,NA,few,TRBJ1-5,CAIRGTENQPQHF,TGTGCCATCAGGGGGACGGAGAATCAGCCCCAGCATTTT
TRBV28,NA,once,TRBJ2-6,CASSRVGGIAGANVLTF,TGTGCCAGCAGTCGGGTTGGGGGGATCGCTGGGGCCAACGTCCTGACTTTC
TRBV4-2,NA,NA,TRBJ2-2,CASSQDRAADTGELFF,TGTGCCAGCAGCCAAGATCGGGCCGCGGACACCGGGGAGCTGTTTTTT
TRBV5-1,NA,few,TRBJ2-1,CASSLPARPGLYHNEQFF,TGCGCCAGCAGCTTGCCCGCCCGACCGGGACTCTACCACAATGAGCAGTTCTTC
TRBV28,NA,NA,TRBJ2-7,CASNPSTYLHEQYF,TGTGCCAGCAACCCCTCGACTTACCTCCACGAGCAGTACTTC
TRBV7-9,NA,NA,TRBJ2-3,CASSSPGTDTQYF,TGTGCCAGCAGCTCACCGGGAACAGATACGCAGTATTTT
TRBV29-1,TRBD1,NA,TRBJ2-5,CSVAKDRASRAQYF,TGCAGCGTTGCGAAGGACAGGGCCTCAAGGGCCCAGTACTTC
TRBV5-4,NA,NA,TRBJ2-1,CASSYYNEQFF,TGTGCCAGCAGCTACTACAATGAGCAGTTCTTC
TRBV4-2,NA,NA,TRBJ2-4,CASSQERGTKNIQYF,TGTGCCAGCAGCCAAGAGCGGGGAACCAAAAACATTCAGTACTTC
TRBV6-5,NA,NA,TRBJ2-7,CASSRPYQGNYEQYF,TGTGCCAGCAGCAGACCGTATCAAGGAAACTACGAGCAGTACTTC
TRBV14,NA,few,TRBJ2-5,CASSQVTETQYF,TGTGCCAGCAGCCAAGTTACGGAGACCCAGTACTTC
TRBV6-6,TRBD1,few,TRBJ1-5,CASRNSGTGNQPQHF,TGTGCCAGCAGGAATTCCGGGACAGGGAATCAGCCCCAGCATTTT
TRBV6-6,NA,NA,TRBJ2-5,CASSPPFASNQETQYF,TGTGCCAGCAGCCCCCCCTTTGCGTCGAACCAAGAGACCCAGTACTTC
TRBV29-1,TRBD2,NA,TRBJ2-5,CSVAPGGGVETQYF,TGCAGCGTTGCCCCGGGGGGAGGGGTAGAGACCCAGTACTTC
TRBV29-1,NA,NA,TRBJ2-7,CSVDRGYEQYF,TGCAGCGTCGATAGGGGTTACGAGCAGTACTTC
TRBV30,NA,NA,TRBJ2-2,CASHLAGLNTGELFF,TGTGCCTCTCACCTTGCGGGACTGAACACCGGGGAGCTGTTTTTT
TRBV29-1,TRBD1,NA,TRBJ2-3,CSVEDVHRGVTDTQYF,TGCAGCGTTGAAGATGTTCACAGGGGTGTCACAGATACGCAGTATTTT
TRBV4-1,TRBD2,once,TRBJ2-7,CASSQAPLAGGRTYEQYF,TGCGCCAGCAGCCAAGCCCCACTAGCGGGAGGTCGAACCTACGAGCAGTACTTC
TRBV4-2,NA,NA,TRBJ1-1,CASSQGNSPNTEAFF,TGTGCCAGCAGCCAAGGGAACAGTCCGAACACTGAAGCTTTCTTT
TRBV25-1,NA,few,TRBJ1-2,CASRGSSYGYTF,TGTGCCAGCAGGGGATCGTCCTATGGCTACACCTTC
TRBV9,TRBD2,few,TRBJ2-3,CASSVGVAGVDTQYF,TGTGCCAGCAGCGTAGGGGTCGCGGGAGTCGATACGCAGTATTTT
TRBV2,TRBD1,NA,TRBJ2-2,CASRWTGGEAGELFF,TGTGCCAGCAGGTGGACAGGGGGCGAGGCCGGGGAGCTGTTTTTT
TRBV7-9,NA,NA,TRBJ2-5,CASSLGARREETQYF,TGTGCCAGCAGCTTAGGGGCTAGGAGGGAAGAGACCCAGTACTTC
TRBV4-1,NA,few,TRBJ2-1,CASSHTKQFF,TGCGCCAGCAGCCATACGAAGCAGTTCTTC
TRBV18,NA,few,TRBJ1-5,CASSRRDPNQPQHF,TGTGCCAGCTCACGCCGGGACCCCAATCAGCCCCAGCATTTT
TRBV28,TRBD1,NA,TRBJ2-5,CASSFPGGQETQYF,TGTGCCAGCAGTTTTCCAGGGGGTCAAGAGACCCAGTACTTC
TRBV5-1,TRBD1,NA,TRBJ2-5,CASSSAGTGVETQYF,TGCGCCAGCAGCTCCGCCGGGACAGGGGTCGAGACCCAGTACTTC
TRBV7-2,NA,few,TRBJ2-4,CASSRSGLAKNIQYF,TGTGCCAGCAGCCGTAGCGGTTTAGCCAAAAACATTCAGTACTTC
TRBV19,TRBD2,NA,TRBJ2-7,CATTSGSIFDEQYF,TGTGCCACCACTAGCGGGAGCATCTTCGACGAGCAGTACTTC
TRBV5-1,NA,few,TRBJ2-5,CASSFTQGTVSQETQYF,TGCGCCAGCAGCTTTACGCAGGGAACAGTTTCCCAAGAGACCCAGTACTTC
TRBV5-1,NA,NA,TRBJ2-2,CASSLGPAGNTGELFF,TGCGCCAGCAGCTTGGGTCCAGCGGGGAACACCGGGGAGCTGTTTTTT
TRBV5-1,NA,NA,TRBJ2-5,CASSPGLTGERSQETQYF,TGCGCCAGCAGTCCCGGCCTTACTGGGGAGAGAAGTCAAGAGACCCAGTACTTC
TRBV29-1,TRBD2,NA,TRBJ2-3,CSVGLAGATDTQYF,TGCAGCGTCGGACTAGCGGGAGCCACAGATACGCAGTATTTT
TRBV2,TRBD2,NA,TRBJ2-3,CASSELRTSSDTQYF,TGTGCCAGCAGTGAACTCAGGACTAGCTCAGATACGCAGTATTTT
TRBV28,NA,NA,TRBJ2-7,CASSFPGPYEQYF,TGTGCCAGCAGTTTCCCGGGGCCCTACGAGCAGTACTTC
TRBV2,NA,NA,TRBJ2-7,CASRASYEQYF,TGTGCCAGCAGAGCTTCCTACGAGCAGTACTTC
TRBV29-1,NA,NA,TRBJ2-5,CSVERGGAGRETQYF,TGCAGCGTTGAAAGGGGGGGCGCCGGTCGAGAGACCCAGTACTTC
TRBV29-1,TRBD1,NA,TRBJ2-7,CSVGQGAYEQYF,TGCAGCGTGGGACAGGGGGCCTACGAGCAGTACTTC
TRBV11-2,NA,NA,TRBJ1-1,CASSLDGDIIGSEAFF,TGTGCCAGCAGCTTAGATGGGGACATAATCGGCTCTGAAGCTTTCTTT
TRBV29-1,TRBD1,NA,TRBJ1-1,CSENRQGQNTEAFF,TGCAGCGAGAATAGACAGGGACAGAACACTGAAGCTTTCTTT
TRBV29-1,NA,NA,TRBJ1-4,CSVDDVGANNEKLFF,TGCAGCGTTGATGATGTGGGGGCGAATAATGAAAAACTGTTTTTT
TRBV6-6,TRBD2,NA,TRBJ2-1,CASRIRQLAIDEQFF,TGTGCCAGCAGAATTCGTCAACTAGCGATAGATGAGCAGTTCTTC
TRBV30,NA,NA,TRBJ2-5,CAWSVRREETQYF,TGTGCCTGGAGTGTACGGCGGGAAGAGACCCAGTACTTC
TRBV7-9,NA,few,TRBJ2-2,CASSFPDRWNTGELFF,TGTGCCAGCAGCTTCCCAGACAGGTGGAACACCGGGGAGCTGTTTTTT
TRBV30,TRBD2,NA,TRBJ2-1,CAGDQLAGEGEQFF,TGTGCCGGAGACCAACTAGCGGGAGAGGGTGAGCAGTTCTTC
TRBV7-3,TRBD1,NA,TRBJ1-2,CASSPSGQANYGYTF,TGTGCCAGCAGCCCCTCGGGACAGGCTAACTATGGCTACACCTTC
TRBV13,NA,NA,TRBJ2-5,CASSLGEGLMETQYF,TGTGCCAGCAGCCTAGGAGAGGGTCTGATGGAGACCCAGTACTTC
TRBV28,NA,NA,TRBJ2-7,CASSPPSGEWEQYF,TGTGCCAGCAGTCCCCCATCCGGGGAGTGGGAGCAGTACTTC
TRBV6-1,NA,few,TRBJ2-1,CASSVGEKLTFF,TGTGCCAGCAGCGTTGGGGAAAAACTTACGTTCTTC
TRBV10-3,TRBD2,NA,TRBJ2-5,CAISEPRASGRAGETQYF,TGTGCCATCAGTGAGCCTAGGGCTAGCGGGAGGGCCGGCGAGACCCAGTACTTC
TRBV5-6,TRBD2,NA,TRBJ2-7,CASSFEAGVGEQYF,TGTGCCAGCAGCTTCGAAGCGGGAGTTGGCGAGCAGTACTTC
TRBV20-1,TRBD2,NA,TRBJ2-3,CRPAGGYF,TGCAGGCCAGCGGGAGGGTATTTT
TRBV19,TRBD1,few,TRBJ1-2,CASSLQGARGYTF,TGTGCCAGTAGCCTCCAGGGGGCGCGCGGCTACACCTTC
TRBV29-1,TRBD1,few,TRBJ2-7,CSVYFRDRGHEQYF,TGCAGCGTTTATTTCCGGGACAGGGGCCACGAGCAGTACTTC
TRBV7-2,NA,NA,TRBJ2-5,CASSLLKETQYF,TGTGCCAGCAGCCTACTGAAAGAGACCCAGTACTTC
TRBV15,NA,NA,TRBJ1-4,CATGATVANEKLFF,TGTGCCACAGGGGCTACCGTGGCTAATGAAAAACTGTTTTTT